A selection of T cell receptor beta chains follows, all from one sample in a study of chemoradiotherapy in HPV16-positive cancers. The repertoire was sequenced with immunoSEQ multiplex PCR; TCRdb's copy has only in-frame clones and lacks some. The data hold over 15,000 clones, with roughly 79% observed a single time. This specimen was taken from a patient who underwent chemoradiotherapy. These receptor sequences come from a human donor with HPV-associated anogenital cancer. Both conserved end residues are trimmed from each CDR3.

j_gene: TRBJ2-3; v_gene: TRBV29-1; CDR3aa: SSSGKGTDTQY
j_gene: TRBJ1-2; v_gene: TRBV7-3; CDR3aa: ASSPPAAGVGYT
j_gene: TRBJ2-7; v_gene: TRBV4-3; CDR3aa: ASSQDRDWDYEQY
j_gene: TRBJ2-6; v_gene: TRBV15; CDR3aa: ATSREGYSYSGANVLT
j_gene: TRBJ1-4; v_gene: TRBV7-2; CDR3aa: ASSLTATNEKLF
j_gene: TRBJ1-5; v_gene: TRBV19; CDR3aa: ASSPTGLTSNQPQH
j_gene: TRBJ1-6; v_gene: TRBV4-3; CDR3aa: ASSQRAGTGQGNVLLH
j_gene: TRBJ2-7; v_gene: TRBV5-6; CDR3aa: ASSPWGATYEQY
j_gene: TRBJ2-2; v_gene: TRBV27; CDR3aa: ASVSGGPHTGELF
j_gene: TRBJ1-1; v_gene: TRBV30; CDR3aa: AWSLYWTEAF
j_gene: TRBJ2-5; v_gene: TRBV5-1; CDR3aa: ASKWGAGIQETQY
j_gene: TRBJ2-3; v_gene: TRBV6-5; CDR3aa: ASSLQGKGTDTQY
j_gene: TRBJ2-1; v_gene: TRBV2; CDR3aa: ASTDYSYNEQF
j_gene: TRBJ2-7; v_gene: TRBV5-6; CDR3aa: ASSLFDRAHEQY
j_gene: TRBJ2-7; v_gene: TRBV6-1; CDR3aa: ASNQQGAYEQY
j_gene: TRBJ1-6; v_gene: TRBV5-4; CDR3aa: ASSLRDQEAPLH
j_gene: TRBJ2-7; v_gene: TRBV9; CDR3aa: ASSVGRGIYEQY
j_gene: TRBJ2-1; v_gene: TRBV11-2; CDR3aa: ASSLTKAEF
j_gene: TRBJ2-1; v_gene: TRBV11-3; CDR3aa: ASSLSGGEDEQF
j_gene: TRBJ1-2; v_gene: TRBV6-6; CDR3aa: ASSYGTAPNYGYT
j_gene: TRBJ1-1; v_gene: TRBV6-6; CDR3aa: ASSYGTGRRDTEAF
j_gene: TRBJ1-1; v_gene: TRBV5-6; CDR3aa: ASSFRGHLWAF
j_gene: TRBJ2-5; v_gene: TRBV5-1; CDR3aa: ASGPNSQETQY
j_gene: TRBJ1-2; v_gene: TRBV6-5; CDR3aa: ASSYGSGGSYGYT
j_gene: TRBJ1-3; v_gene: TRBV28; CDR3aa: ASRQGSSGNTIY
j_gene: TRBJ1-2; v_gene: TRBV28; CDR3aa: ASSLQESPSGYT
j_gene: TRBJ1-2; v_gene: TRBV28; CDR3aa: ASSPAAGDNL
j_gene: TRBJ1-2; v_gene: TRBV11-2; CDR3aa: ASSTIYRDYGYT
j_gene: TRBJ2-7; v_gene: TRBV14; CDR3aa: ASSQEGALPYEQY
j_gene: TRBJ2-1; v_gene: TRBV4-1; CDR3aa: ASSQRQGAPSLYNEQF
j_gene: TRBJ1-4; v_gene: TRBV5-5; CDR3aa: ASSVQGPFREKLF
j_gene: TRBJ1-5; v_gene: TRBV4-3; CDR3aa: ASSQFGWTQPQH
j_gene: TRBJ2-7; v_gene: TRBV2; CDR3aa: ASRNGISYEQY
j_gene: TRBJ2-3; v_gene: TRBV13; CDR3aa: ASSLVEDTQY
j_gene: TRBJ2-4; v_gene: TRBV30; CDR3aa: ALSARGLKNIQY
j_gene: TRBJ2-3; v_gene: TRBV7-3; CDR3aa: ASSLSPGTDTQY
j_gene: TRBJ1-4; v_gene: TRBV2; CDR3aa: ASKRTGGESFLF
j_gene: TRBJ1-2; v_gene: TRBV5-4; CDR3aa: ASSVLYGYT
j_gene: TRBJ2-5; v_gene: TRBV7-6; CDR3aa: ASSLGGAQETQY
j_gene: TRBJ2-7; v_gene: TRBV7-2; CDR3aa: ASSLLGGVYEQY
j_gene: TRBJ1-2; v_gene: TRBV5-1; CDR3aa: ASSLVFRTGNGYT
j_gene: TRBJ1-2; v_gene: TRBV4-1; CDR3aa: ASSRDLTGDYGYT
j_gene: TRBJ1-2; v_gene: TRBV14; CDR3aa: ASSQDPKGDYT
j_gene: TRBJ2-1; v_gene: TRBV19; CDR3aa: ASSSSGGVYNEQF
j_gene: TRBJ1-1; v_gene: TRBV30; CDR3aa: AWSTSGNTEAF